One sample yielded the 25 T cell receptor beta chains listed below, sequenced in a study of T cells in Graves' hyperthyroidism and ophthalmopathy. The source material, RNA transcripts, was used to amplify TCR beta CDR3 regions. With the HTBI primer set, the TCR CDR3 went through a first round of RT-PCR. TCRdb re-derived calls from the multiplex PCR reads in MiXCR, one entry per CDR3 protein. Among about 700,000 distinct CDR3 sequences listed, about 14% were seen once. Sequences were obtained from blood. These receptors originate from a woman younger than 30 with Graves' hyperthyroidism.

This clonotype was observed at least ten times. The chain recombines TRBV7-2 with TRBJ2-7, with D unclear. Germline V gives CDR1 SGHTA, CDR2 FQGNSA. The CDR3 is 13 residues long. Between the trimmed V and J ends, which lost 3 bases and 3 bases, there was a span of 9 bases. In DNA form, the CDR3 reads TGTGCCAGCAGCTTTGAAGGGTTCTACGAGCAGTACTTC. Encoded protein: CASSFEGFYEQYF.

About this clonotype itself: A much larger clone lies a single base off, so this may be a read error. The rearrangement uses TRBV6-1 and TRBJ2-7; TRBD1 aligns across 7 bases. V was clipped by 6 bases and J by 1 base; unmatched bases: 9. CDR1 and CDR2 (germline): MNHNS, SASEGT. The CDR3 totals 15 residues. The CDR3 region has the DNA TGTGCCAGCAGATCCACAGGGGCGGTATCCTACGAGCAGTACTTC. This gives the protein CASRSTGAVSYEQYF.

Ten or more counts support this clonotype. The rearrangement joins TRBV20-1 to TRBJ2-1, with D possibly matching TRBD2 (6 bases). The CDR3 consists of 15 residues. The V and J ends lost 7 bases and 8 bases respectively, with 24 bases between them. Germline values: CDR1 DFQATT, CDR2 SNEGSKA (reference sequence). This chain's CDR3 is CSVVGLSKGYYEQFF. As DNA, the CDR3 is TGCAGTGTCGTGGGACTTTCCAAGGGGTACTATGAGCAGTTCTTC.

This clonotype was seen only a few times. This sequence joins TRBV4-1 and TRBJ2-2, with D perhaps TRBD1 (5 bases). This CDR3 is built from 16 residues. The germline gives CDR1 MGHRA, CDR2 YSYEKL. Trimming removed 0 bases from V and 2 bases from J, with 10 bases in between. The CDR3 nucleotides read TGCGCCAGCAGCCAAGAACCAGGACACAACACCGGGGAGCTGTTTTTT. Its protein product is CASSQEPGHNTGELFF.

This clonotype came up many times. The J gene is TRBJ1-1, the V gene TRBV30; D unresolved. Deletions cut 2 bases from V and 5 bases from J, with 15 bases between. The CDR3 is made up of 14 amino acids. Germline CDR1 and CDR2: GTSNPN and SVGIG (reference sequence). CDR3 amino acids: CAWSRSGGGTEAFF. The CDR3 DNA reads TGTGCCTGGAGTAGATCGGGAGGAGGGACTGAAGCTTTCTTT.

This clonotype occurred many times. V gene TRBV27 combines with J gene TRBJ1-4; D is unresolved. The V and J ends lost 0 bases and 5 bases respectively, with 16 bases between them. The V gene's germline CDR1 is MNHEY and CDR2 SMNVEV (reference sequence). This CDR3 is built from 17 residues. CDR3 sequence reads: CASSLSRSAVLNEKLFF. CDR3 in DNA: TGTGCCAGCAGTTTATCGAGATCTGCGGTGCTCAATGAAAAACTGTTTTTT.

The table lists this clonotype with a few counts. The genes are TRBV12-3 or TRBV12-4 and TRBJ2-6; D gene unclear. CDR3 length: 16 amino acids. Between the trimmed V and J ends, which lost 0 bases and 0 bases, there was a span of 6 bases. The CDR3 reads CASSLAGSSGANVLTF. CDR3 nucleotide sequence: TGTGCCAGCAGTTTAGCGGGTAGCTCTGGGGCCAACGTCCTGACTTTC.

This clonotype was seen more than once but under ten times. This chain links TRBV20-1 with TRBJ2-5; no definite D call. Per the germline V gene, CDR1 is DFQATT and CDR2 is SNEGSKA (reference sequence). The CDR3 covers 11 residues. V dropped 2 bases and J dropped 4 bases, with 5 bases sitting between them. This chain's CDR3 is CSARLLETQYF. In DNA form, the CDR3 reads TGCAGTGCTAGACTTTTAGAGACCCAGTACTTC.

This clonotype appeared a few times. The chain carries TRBV6-2 or TRBV6-3 and TRBJ2-2; D call uncertain. Germline V gene sequence: CDR1 MNHEY, CDR2 SVGEGT. With 2 bases removed from V and 4 bases from J, the gap between germline ends came to 8 bases. The CDR3 is made up of 14 amino acids. DNA for the CDR3: TGTGCCAGCAGTTACAAGCGTAGCACCGGGGAGCTGTTTTTT. Its protein is CASSYKRSTGELFF.

The chain uses TRBV19 and TRBJ2-2; the match to TRBD2 covers 8 bases. Germline assignment: CDR1 LNHDA and CDR2 SQIVND (reference sequence). The CDR3 consists of 18 residues. V lost 6 bases to trimming and J lost 6 bases; unmatched junction nucleotides: 18. The CDR3 DNA sequence: TGTGCCAGTAGCCACAGGCCCCGAACTGAGCGGGAGCCCGGGGAGCTGTTTTTT. Translation gives CASSHRPRTEREPGELFF.

This clonotype was picked up a small number of times. V usage is TRBV7-3 and J usage is TRBJ2-4, with TRBD1 matching 8 bases. V lost 2 bases to trimming and J lost 2 bases; unmatched junction nucleotides: 11. Germline CDR1 reads SGHTA; CDR2 reads FQGTGA. This CDR3 has 18 amino acids. The DNA for the CDR3 is TGTGCCAGCAGCTTATCGGCCCCGGACAGGGCAACCAAAAACATTCAGTACTTC. As protein: CASSLSAPDRATKNIQYF.

This clonotype has ten or more counts. The gene calls are TRBV6-6 and TRBJ1-1; 7 nucleotides align to TRBD1. This CDR3 has 13 amino acids. Trimming removed 2 bases from V and 4 bases from J; junction bases left unmatched: 1. Germline V gene lookup returns CDR1 MNHNY and CDR2 SVGAGI (reference sequence). CDR3 region: CASSYDRATEAFF. DNA for the CDR3: TGTGCCAGCAGTTACGACAGGGCCACTGAAGCTTTCTTT.

In this sample, this clonotype turned up a few times. The chain carries TRBV27 and TRBJ2-3; 10 bases agree with TRBD2. The V gene's germline CDR1 is MNHEY and CDR2 SMNVEV (reference sequence). V was clipped by 10 bases and J by 0 bases; unmatched bases: 4. The CDR3 is made up of 14 amino acids. CDR3 residues: CATKLAGSTDTQYF. CDR3 coding DNA: TGTGCCACCAAACTAGCGGGAAGCACAGATACGCAGTATTTT.

The sample holds many counts of this clonotype. This chain connects TRBV7-8 to TRBJ1-5, with a tentative D call TRBD1 (6 bases). The V gene lost 7 bases and the J gene lost 4 bases, with 14 bases spanning the gap. In germline, CDR1 is SGHVS, CDR2 FQNEAQ. The CDR3 is made up of 14 amino acids. The CDR3, as DNA: TGTGCCAGCACCCCGGGGACACTTAATCAGCCCCAGCATTTT. This codes for CASTPGTLNQPQHF.

The chain links TRBV30 to TRBJ1-5; D gene uncertain. Germline-derived CDR1 and CDR2 are GTSNPN and SVGIG (reference sequence). CDR3 length: 12 amino acids. V lost 5 bases, J lost 4 bases, and 9 bases lay in between. The CDR3 region has the DNA TGTGCCTGGCCATATCCAAATCAGCCCCAGCATTTT. As protein: CAWPYPNQPQHF. Looking up the rest from reference TRBV30 and TRBJ1-5 gives the full variable domain: SQTIHQWPATLVQPVGSPLSLECTVEGTSNPNLYWYRQAAGRGLQLLFYSVGIGQISSEVPQNLSASRPQDRQFILSSKKLLLSDSGFYLCAWPYPNQPQHFGDGTRLSIL.

There are many counts of this clonotype. The V call is TRBV3-1, the J call TRBJ2-5; 8 nucleotides align to TRBD1. In germline, CDR1 is LGHDT, CDR2 YNNKEL (reference sequence). The CDR3 is made up of 17 amino acids. J gave up 3 bases and V 2 bases, and 11 bases lay outside the gene matches. The CDR3: CASSQKITRGRKETQYF. The CDR3 DNA sequence: TGTGCCAGCAGCCAAAAGATTACCAGGGGGCGAAAAGAGACCCAGTACTTC.

The gene calls are TRBV19 and TRBJ1-4; D not resolved. V was pared by 3 bases and J by 4 bases, with 9 bases between. Germline loops: CDR1 LNHDA, CDR2 SQIVND (reference sequence). CDR3 length: 14 residues. The CDR3: CASSIAGFNEKLFF. CDR3 DNA: TGTGCCAGTAGTATCGCGGGTTTTAATGAAAAACTGTTTTTT.

Only a few counts were recorded for this clonotype. Since a much larger clone is just one base distant, this may be a read error. The J gene is TRBJ2-5, the V gene TRBV12-3 or TRBV12-4, with D possibly being TRBD1 (6 bases). V gave up 5 bases and J gave up 5 bases, with 18 bases separating them. The CDR3 is 15 residues long. Here the CDR3 reads CASSLPGQRRETQYF. In nucleotides, the CDR3 is TGTGCCAGCAGTCTCCCAGGACAGCGCAGGGAGACCCAGTACTTC.

This clonotype came up many times. The rearrangement joins TRBV20-1 to TRBJ2-7; D is unresolved. Looked up from germline, CDR1 is DFQATT and CDR2 is SNEGSKA (reference sequence). CDR3 size: 13 residues. Trimming removed 1 base at V and 5 bases at J, with 12 bases between. CDR3 residues: CSARVNLGHEQYF. CDR3 DNA: TGCAGTGCTAGAGTGAATTTAGGGCACGAGCAGTACTTC.

This clonotype was detected many times. The gene calls are TRBV7-9 and TRBJ2-1, with 7 bases aligning to TRBD1. CDR3 size: 15 residues. CDR1 and CDR2 from the germline V gene are SEHNR and FQNEAQ (reference sequence). The V gene end was trimmed by 4 bases and the J gene end by 1 base; junction bases not matched to a gene: 4. CDR3 sequence (DNA): TGTGCCAGCAGCTCCCGGGACAGATCCTACAATGAGCAGTTCTTC. Protein: CASSSRDRSYNEQFF.

The V gene is TRBV6-2 or TRBV6-3, the J gene TRBJ2-2; D gene uncertain. V lost 2 bases, J lost 4 bases, and 5 bases lay in between. The CDR3 is made up of 13 amino acids. Germline CDR1 MNHEY, CDR2 SVGEGT. CDR3 in amino acids: CASSYMGTGELFF. In DNA, the CDR3 is TGTGCCAGCAGTTACATGGGCACCGGGGAGCTGTTTTTT.

This clonotype has ten or more counts. This chain connects TRBV29-1 to TRBJ2-7; D call uncertain. The CDR3 is made up of 11 amino acids. V lost 5 bases and J 3 bases, leaving 8 bases between the germline ends. Germline V CDR1 and CDR2: SQVTM, ANQGSEA. CDR3 amino acids: CSVIRDYEQYF. For the CDR3, the DNA is TGCAGCGTTATAAGGGACTACGAGCAGTACTTC.

This clonotype was seen repeatedly, ten times or more. The CDR3 sequence: CSASRTGAFF. Written as DNA, the CDR3 is TGCAGTGCTAGCCGGACAGGGGCTTTCTTT. The rearrangement joins TRBV20-1 to TRBJ1-1, with 8 bases fitting TRBD1. Germline values: CDR1 DFQATT, CDR2 SNEGSKA (reference sequence). The CDR3 spans 10 residues. V dropped 3 bases and J dropped 11; count of bases not matched to a gene: 2.

A word on this clonotype: Given a much more abundant clone one base away, this may be a read error. V usage is TRBV3-1 and J usage is TRBJ2-1; 12 bases agree with TRBD2. This CDR3 is built from 15 residues. Germline V CDR1 and CDR2: LGHDT, YNNKEL (reference sequence). In DNA, the CDR3 is TGTGCCAGCAGCCAAGAACTAGCGGGAGGTAGTGAGCAGCTCTTC. Translating it yields CASSQELAGGSEQLF.

Ten or more counts support this clonotype. V usage is TRBV7-2 and J usage is TRBJ2-4; TRBD1 might be the D (5 bases). The CDR3 extends over 13 amino acids. V was trimmed by 6 bases and J by 7 bases, leaving 13 bases between them. Germline loops: CDR1 SGHTA, CDR2 FQGNSA. The CDR3 coding sequence is TGTGCCAGCAGTTTCGACAGTTATAACATTCAGTACTTC. Translation gives CASSFDSYNIQYF.